The T cell receptor (beta chain) under discussion was sequenced for a study of cytomegalovirus exposure and HLA in healthy donors. Study context: Early on, a data release was issued that held tens of millions of unique TCRs from HLA-typed donors. Findings of the study overall: Certain sequence variants were highly shared and formed a cluster, and this cluster was likely a sequencing artifact. Among TCR beta chains of equal frequency, HLA-associated ones were more clonally expanded in a later analysis.

A word on this clone: The antigen is undetermined.

Primers: 60 Vbeta forward and 13 Jbeta reverse. Some clones are missing from TCRdb's copy, which holds only in-frame ones; the method was immunoSEQ multiplex PCR. Of about 98,000 clones in the sample, around 67% were seen once. Sequencing used PBMCs. The receptor was derived from a male donor in good health and CMV-seronegative.

The CDR3 DNA follows: TGTGCCAGCAGCCTTTCTCCGAGCTCCTATAATTCACCCCTCCACTTT. Its protein product is CASSLSPSSYNSPLHF. The chain employs TRBV7-2 and TRBJ1-6; D remains unclear. CDR1 is SGHTA and CDR2 is FQGNSA in the germline V gene. CDR3 length equals 16 residues. V was pared by 5 bases and J by 0 bases, with 11 bases between.